A selection of T cell receptor beta chains follows, all from one sample in a study of cytomegalovirus exposure and HLA in healthy donors. Sequencing used immunoSEQ multiplex PCR; TCRdb keeps in-frame clones, though not all of them. The sample carries roughly 100,000 clones, approximately 64% recorded once. The sample was PBMCs. These receptors all stem from a woman between 45 and 65 years old in good health and CMV-seronegative. The CDR3 runs from the conserved cysteine through the conserved F or W. The D gene is left open where the match is weak. Clone sizes are given selectively: once, few, many, or a class where the clone is expanded.

cdr3_length: 14
clone_size: NA
j_call: TRBJ2-1
v_call: TRBV5-1
d_call: NA
cdr3_nt: TGCGCCAGCAGCTTAGGAGCCGTATACAATGAGCAGTTCTTC
cdr3_aa: CASSLGAVYNEQFF

cdr3_length: 16
clone_size: NA
j_call: TRBJ1-5
v_call: TRBV10-2
d_call: TRBD1
cdr3_nt: TGCGCCAGCAGTGACTCACAGGGGGTTGGCAATCAGCCCCAGCATTTT
cdr3_aa: CASSDSQGVGNQPQHF

cdr3_length: 12
clone_size: NA
j_call: TRBJ1-2
v_call: TRBV5-1
d_call: NA
cdr3_nt: TGCGCCAGCAGCTTGGGGCGGGGTGGCTACACCTTC
cdr3_aa: CASSLGRGGYTF

cdr3_length: 15
clone_size: few
j_call: TRBJ1-2
v_call: TRBV30
d_call: TRBD1
cdr3_nt: TGTGCCTGGAGTTCTTTACCCCAGGGGGCGGAAGGCTACACCTTC
cdr3_aa: CAWSSLPQGAEGYTF

cdr3_length: 15
clone_size: NA
j_call: TRBJ1-1
v_call: TRBV15
d_call: NA
cdr3_nt: TGTGCCACCAGCAGAGAAATTCCCCCAAACACTGAAGCTTTCTTT
cdr3_aa: CATSREIPPNTEAFF

cdr3_length: 17
clone_size: few
j_call: TRBJ2-6
v_call: TRBV4-2
d_call: NA
cdr3_nt: TGTGCCAGCAGCCAAGATGATGCGGGGACTGGGGCCAACGTCCTGACTTTC
cdr3_aa: CASSQDDAGTGANVLTF

cdr3_length: 15
clone_size: NA
j_call: TRBJ2-7
v_call: TRBV7-9
d_call: TRBD2
cdr3_nt: TGTGCCAGCAGCCCAAGCGGGGGCAGGGAGGCCGAGCAGTACTTC
cdr3_aa: CASSPSGGREAEQYF

cdr3_length: 14
clone_size: NA
j_call: TRBJ2-1
v_call: TRBV4-2
d_call: TRBD1
cdr3_nt: TGTGCCAGCACCCAAGGGACAGGGGGGTACGAGCAGTTCTTC
cdr3_aa: CASTQGTGGYEQFF

cdr3_length: 13
clone_size: NA
j_call: TRBJ1-2
v_call: TRBV27
d_call: TRBD1
cdr3_nt: TGTGCCAGCAGTTTTGGGCAGGGGGTCGGCTACACCTTC
cdr3_aa: CASSFGQGVGYTF

cdr3_length: 15
clone_size: NA
j_call: TRBJ1-1
v_call: TRBV5-1
d_call: TRBD1
cdr3_nt: TGCGCCAGCAGCCTAACAGGGGGCGCAAACACTGAAGCTTTCTTT
cdr3_aa: CASSLTGGANTEAFF

cdr3_length: 17
clone_size: NA
j_call: TRBJ1-1
v_call: TRBV21-1
d_call: NA
cdr3_nt: TGTGCCAGCCGGCGGTTTCCAGGACAGGGGCTGAACACTGAAGCTTTCTTT
cdr3_aa: CASRRFPGQGLNTEAFF

cdr3_length: 15
clone_size: NA
j_call: TRBJ2-4
v_call: TRBV12-5
d_call: NA
cdr3_nt: TGTGCTAGTGGTTTGGGACTAGTCGATGAAAACATTCAGTACTTC
cdr3_aa: CASGLGLVDENIQYF

cdr3_length: 17
clone_size: NA
j_call: TRBJ1-2
v_call: TRBV6-4
d_call: TRBD1
cdr3_nt: TGTGCCAGCAGTGCCACCGGGACAGTAGCCGAATTTTATGGCTACACCTTC
cdr3_aa: CASSATGTVAEFYGYTF

cdr3_length: 15
clone_size: NA
j_call: TRBJ1-1
v_call: TRBV7-2
d_call: NA
cdr3_nt: TGTGCCAGCAGCTTAGTGACACAGGTGAACACTGAAGCTTTCTTT
cdr3_aa: CASSLVTQVNTEAFF

cdr3_length: 13
clone_size: NA
j_call: TRBJ2-5
v_call: TRBV18
d_call: NA
cdr3_nt: TGTGCCAGCTCAGCGACTAGTTCCGAGACCCAGTACTTC
cdr3_aa: CASSATSSETQYF

cdr3_length: 14
clone_size: NA
j_call: TRBJ2-2
v_call: TRBV10-3
d_call: NA
cdr3_nt: TGTGCCATCACCTCGGCAGGGAACACCGGGGAGCTGTTTTTT
cdr3_aa: CAITSAGNTGELFF

cdr3_length: 14
clone_size: NA
j_call: TRBJ1-2
v_call: TRBV27
d_call: NA
cdr3_nt: TGTGCCAGCAGTTTAACTGGACAGACCTATGGCTACACCTTC
cdr3_aa: CASSLTGQTYGYTF

cdr3_length: 13
clone_size: few
j_call: TRBJ2-6
v_call: TRBV27
d_call: NA
cdr3_nt: TGTGCCAGCACAGGGTTTGGGGCCAACGTCCTGACTTTC
cdr3_aa: CASTGFGANVLTF

cdr3_length: 14
clone_size: NA
j_call: TRBJ2-7
v_call: TRBV5-1
d_call: TRBD1
cdr3_nt: TGCGCCAGCAGAAAAACCGGACAGGGATCAGAGCAGTACTTC
cdr3_aa: CASRKTGQGSEQYF

cdr3_length: 15
clone_size: NA
j_call: TRBJ2-1
v_call: TRBV18
d_call: TRBD1
cdr3_nt: TGTGCCAGCTCACCACTGGACAGGGGATACAATGAGCAGTTCTTC
cdr3_aa: CASSPLDRGYNEQFF

cdr3_length: 13
clone_size: NA
j_call: TRBJ2-2
v_call: TRBV7-8
d_call: NA
cdr3_nt: TGTGCCAGCAGCCCCAAGAACACCGGGGAGCTGTTTTTT
cdr3_aa: CASSPKNTGELFF

cdr3_length: 16
clone_size: NA
j_call: TRBJ2-2
v_call: TRBV9
d_call: TRBD2
cdr3_nt: TGTGCCAGCAGCGCTACAGTAGCGGGGGCCTTCGGGGAGCTGTTTTTT
cdr3_aa: CASSATVAGAFGELFF

cdr3_length: 13
clone_size: few
j_call: TRBJ1-1
v_call: TRBV7-9
d_call: NA
cdr3_nt: TGTGCCAGCAGCTTAGACGGGGTCCCTGAAGCTTTCTTT
cdr3_aa: CASSLDGVPEAFF

cdr3_length: 13
clone_size: NA
j_call: TRBJ2-7
v_call: TRBV5-6
d_call: NA
cdr3_nt: TGTGCCAGCAGCCTCCTCCAGGCCTACGAGCAGTACTTC
cdr3_aa: CASSLLQAYEQYF